This TCR beta chain stems from a study of blood T cell repertoires in COVID-19. At the level of the study: T cells, B-cell-depleted T cells, or PBMCs provided the cDNA or gDNA that served as material.

This CDR3 is 12 amino acids long. The germline V gene encodes CDR1 LGHDT and CDR2 YNNKEL (reference sequence). Trimming took off 3 bases at V and 6 bases at J, with 8 bases between the two ends. Here immunoSEQ multiplex PCR was the method, and the copy in TCRdb shows in-frame clones only, minus some. The sample contains about 300,000 clones, roughly 90% of which appear only once. Sequencing input: peripheral blood. V is TRBV3-1 (or the pseudogene TRBV3-2) and J is TRBJ2-5, with TRBD1 as a possible D gene (5 bases). This receptor was taken from a man aged 18 to 29 who had recovered from COVID-19. CDR3 protein: CASSHYRKTQYF. CDR3 coding DNA: TGTGCCAGCAGCCATTACAGGAAGACCCAGTACTTC.